This TCR beta chain comes out of a study of control samples from healthy donors and cancer patients. Assay used: immunoSEQ multiplex PCR; TCRdb lists only in-frame clones, some missing. This sample has about 160,000 clones; about 90% occur once, and the top ten carry 12%. The sequenced sample consisted of blood. This TCR came from a man aged 25-45 years in good health.

CDR3 in amino acids: CASSPNPGSDVGGEQFF. The CDR3 nucleotides are TGCGCCAGCAGCCCGAACCCGGGGTCAGATGTCGGCGGTGAGCAGTTCTTC. The rearrangement uses TRBV5-1 and TRBJ2-1; TRBD2 might be the D (5 bases). The CDR3 contains 17 residues. With 4 bases removed from V and 9 bases from J, the gap between germline ends came to 26 bases. Germline CDR1 is SGHRS and CDR2 is YFSETQ.